These T cell receptor beta chains were read from a single sample in a study of vaccination effects on CD4 cells after COVID-19. Libraries were prepared by immunoSEQ multiplex PCR; TCRdb keeps only in-frame clonotypes and omits some of them. The data hold about 80,000 clones, with 60% to 80% observed a single time. These receptors have no known antigen. The sample consisted of CD4+ T cells from PBMCs cultured with HCoV-OC43 spike peptides, taken after COVID-19 vaccination. These receptors all stem from a human donor who received a COVID-19 vaccine. Both conserved end residues are part of each CDR3. Each record gives: D gene, J gene, clone size, V gene, CDR3 DNA, CDR3 protein. The D gene is left open where the match is weak. Clone size appears in some rows only: once, few, many, or a class for an expanded clone.

. | TRBJ2-5 | . | TRBV28 | TGTGCCAGCAGTTTAACAGGGGGGGGGCAAGAGACCCAGTACTTC | CASSLTGGGQETQYF
. | TRBJ1-5 | once | TRBV5-1 | TGCGCCAGCAGCTTGGACATCCTAGGATCGCCCCAGCATTTT | CASSLDILGSPQHF
TRBD2 | TRBJ2-3 | . | TRBV7-2 | TGTGCCAGCAGCTTAATTGGTGGAGCGGGGAAAGGCACAGATACGCAGTATTTT | CASSLIGGAGKGTDTQYF
. | TRBJ2-3 | few | TRBV5-1 | TGCGCCAGCAGCTTAGGTGGAGGGGGCCGCACAGATACGCAGTATTTT | CASSLGGGGRTDTQYF
. | TRBJ2-5 | . | TRBV24-1 | TGTGCCACCAGTGACCCCGGGTCCCCTGAGCAAGAGACCCAGTACTTC | CATSDPGSPEQETQYF
TRBD1 | TRBJ1-5 | . | TRBV19 | TGTGCCACCGATGACAGGGGTAGCAATCAGCCCCAGCATTTT | CATDDRGSNQPQHF
. | TRBJ1-1 | once | TRBV7-2 | TGTGCCAGCAGCTTAGGGAGAGGCCTTGAAGCTTTCTTT | CASSLGRGLEAFF
. | TRBJ1-4 | . | TRBV9 | TGTGCCAGCTCCCTGGACAGTTCCCGACCTGAACTGTTTTTT | CASSLDSSRPELFF
. | TRBJ1-1 | few | TRBV5-1 | TGCGCCAGCACTGTCCAGGAGGGCTCCACTGAAGCTTTCTTT | CASTVQEGSTEAFF
. | TRBJ1-5 | . | TRBV4-1 | TGCGCCAGCAGCCGGACGGACACCCAAAATCAGCCCCAGCATTTT | CASSRTDTQNQPQHF
. | TRBJ2-3 | once | TRBV2 | TGTGCCAGCTCATCCGGATCCGGGACTTTAGATACGCAGTATTTT | CASSSGSGTLDTQYF
TRBD1 | TRBJ1-4 | once | TRBV18 | TGTGCCAGCTCACTACAGGGGGCTAATGAAAAACTGTTTTTT | CASSLQGANEKLFF
. | TRBJ1-5 | . | TRBV6-5 | TGTGCCAGCAGTTCTCATCTAAGCAATCAGCCCCAGCATTTT | CASSSHLSNQPQHF
. | TRBJ2-6 | few | TRBV19 | TGTGCCAGTAGCCTAAATCTTGGGGCCAACGTCCTGACTTTC | CASSLNLGANVLTF
. | TRBJ1-4 | . | TRBV6-5 | TGTGCCAGCAGTTACGACAGAAGAAAGGGTGAAAAACTGTTTTTT | CASSYDRRKGEKLFF
TRBD2 | TRBJ2-2 | . | TRBV29-1 | TGCAGCGTTGGGACTAGCGGGGGAGCGAACACCGGGGAGCTGTTTTTT | CSVGTSGGANTGELFF
. | TRBJ1-2 | . | TRBV5-5 | TGTGCCAGCAGCGGCATCTCTAACTATGGCTACACCTTC | CASSGISNYGYTF
. | TRBJ1-1 | . | TRBV19 | TGTGCCAGTAGTATGAGGAATACTGAAGCTTTCTTT | CASSMRNTEAFF
. | TRBJ1-2 | . | TRBV30 | TGTGCCTTTTCTAGGGTTGGGTATGGCTACACCTTC | CAFSRVGYGYTF
. | TRBJ1-3 | . | TRBV7-2 | TGTGCCAGCAGCCCGGGACGTGGAAACACCATATATTTT | CASSPGRGNTIYF
TRBD1 | TRBJ2-2 | . | TRBV7-3 | TGTGCCAGCAGCCGTGACAGGGCCGCGAACACCGGGGAGCTGTTTTTT | CASSRDRAANTGELFF
TRBD1 | TRBJ2-6 | . | TRBV5-1 | TGCGCCAGCAGCTTGGAGGGACAGGGTAACGCCAACGTCCTGACTTTC | CASSLEGQGNANVLTF
TRBD2 | TRBJ2-2 | . | TRBV27 | TGTGCCAGCAGCAGAAGCGGGGGTGATACCGGGGAGCTGTTTTTT | CASSRSGGDTGELFF
. | TRBJ2-2 | . | TRBV7-3 | TGTGCCAGCAGCTCCATGGACGGATTTAACACCGGGGAGCTGTTTTTT | CASSSMDGFNTGELFF
. | TRBJ1-2 | . | TRBV27 | TGTGCCAGCAGTCTACTGGGTGTTGGCTATGGCTACACCTTC | CASSLLGVGYGYTF
. | TRBJ1-3 | few | TRBV2 | TGTGCCAGCAGCACTACAGGAAACACCATATATTTT | CASSTTGNTIYF
. | TRBJ2-2 | once | TRBV6-6 | TGTGCCAGCAGTTACTCACGGACAAAGGCCGGGGAGCTGTTTTTT | CASSYSRTKAGELFF
TRBD1 | TRBJ1-4 | . | TRBV19 | TGTGCCAGTAGTCTCCCCGGGACAGGAAATGAAAAACTGTTTTTT | CASSLPGTGNEKLFF
. | TRBJ1-1 | few | TRBV12-3/TRBV12-4 | TGTGCCAGCAGTTTTGGTCAGGAAGCTTTCTTT | CASSFGQEAFF
TRBD1 | TRBJ1-3 | . | TRBV7-2 | TGTGCCAGCAGCTTTGGGACAGCCAGAAACACCATATATTTT | CASSFGTARNTIYF
. | TRBJ2-3 | . | TRBV5-1 | TGCGCCAGCAGCCCGGACACCCACACAGATACGCAGTATTTT | CASSPDTHTDTQYF
. | TRBJ2-4 | once | TRBV23-1 | TGCGCCAGCAGTCAATCTATCCCGGACATCGAGGCCAAAAACATTCAGTACTTC | CASSQSIPDIEAKNIQYF
. | TRBJ2-3 | . | TRBV5-1 | TGCGCCAGCAGCTTGGAAGACGGCTCAGATACGCAGTATTTT | CASSLEDGSDTQYF
TRBD1 | TRBJ2-5 | once | TRBV24-1 | TGTGCCACCAGTGATGGGACAGGGGTGCTACAGGAGACCCAGTACTTC | CATSDGTGVLQETQYF
. | TRBJ1-1 | once | TRBV2 | TGTGCCAGCAGTGAAGGTCACGATGAATTT | CASSEGHDEF
. | TRBJ2-1 | . | TRBV28 | TGTGCCAGCAGGACAACAGGGAGGGCAGGGGTGAATGAGCAGTTCTTC | CASRTTGRAGVNEQFF
. | TRBJ1-6 | . | TRBV30 | TGTGCCTGGAGTGTACAGGGTTATTCACCCCTCCACTTT | CAWSVQGYSPLHF
TRBD2 | TRBJ2-1 | . | TRBV9 | TGTGCCAGCAGCGTCACACCGGGACTAGTTGTTGAGCAGTTCTTC | CASSVTPGLVVEQFF
. | TRBJ1-1 | once | TRBV18 | TGTGCCAGCTCACCATACAGGGAGAACACTGAAGCTTTCTTT | CASSPYRENTEAFF
. | TRBJ1-2 | . | TRBV20-1 | TGCAGTGCTCCGAAGGGACCGCGCTACACCTTC | CSAPKGPRYTF
TRBD1 | TRBJ1-6 | once | TRBV6-6 | TGTGCCAGCAGTTACGGGGGGGACAGCAATAATTCACCCCTCCACTTT | CASSYGGDSNNSPLHF